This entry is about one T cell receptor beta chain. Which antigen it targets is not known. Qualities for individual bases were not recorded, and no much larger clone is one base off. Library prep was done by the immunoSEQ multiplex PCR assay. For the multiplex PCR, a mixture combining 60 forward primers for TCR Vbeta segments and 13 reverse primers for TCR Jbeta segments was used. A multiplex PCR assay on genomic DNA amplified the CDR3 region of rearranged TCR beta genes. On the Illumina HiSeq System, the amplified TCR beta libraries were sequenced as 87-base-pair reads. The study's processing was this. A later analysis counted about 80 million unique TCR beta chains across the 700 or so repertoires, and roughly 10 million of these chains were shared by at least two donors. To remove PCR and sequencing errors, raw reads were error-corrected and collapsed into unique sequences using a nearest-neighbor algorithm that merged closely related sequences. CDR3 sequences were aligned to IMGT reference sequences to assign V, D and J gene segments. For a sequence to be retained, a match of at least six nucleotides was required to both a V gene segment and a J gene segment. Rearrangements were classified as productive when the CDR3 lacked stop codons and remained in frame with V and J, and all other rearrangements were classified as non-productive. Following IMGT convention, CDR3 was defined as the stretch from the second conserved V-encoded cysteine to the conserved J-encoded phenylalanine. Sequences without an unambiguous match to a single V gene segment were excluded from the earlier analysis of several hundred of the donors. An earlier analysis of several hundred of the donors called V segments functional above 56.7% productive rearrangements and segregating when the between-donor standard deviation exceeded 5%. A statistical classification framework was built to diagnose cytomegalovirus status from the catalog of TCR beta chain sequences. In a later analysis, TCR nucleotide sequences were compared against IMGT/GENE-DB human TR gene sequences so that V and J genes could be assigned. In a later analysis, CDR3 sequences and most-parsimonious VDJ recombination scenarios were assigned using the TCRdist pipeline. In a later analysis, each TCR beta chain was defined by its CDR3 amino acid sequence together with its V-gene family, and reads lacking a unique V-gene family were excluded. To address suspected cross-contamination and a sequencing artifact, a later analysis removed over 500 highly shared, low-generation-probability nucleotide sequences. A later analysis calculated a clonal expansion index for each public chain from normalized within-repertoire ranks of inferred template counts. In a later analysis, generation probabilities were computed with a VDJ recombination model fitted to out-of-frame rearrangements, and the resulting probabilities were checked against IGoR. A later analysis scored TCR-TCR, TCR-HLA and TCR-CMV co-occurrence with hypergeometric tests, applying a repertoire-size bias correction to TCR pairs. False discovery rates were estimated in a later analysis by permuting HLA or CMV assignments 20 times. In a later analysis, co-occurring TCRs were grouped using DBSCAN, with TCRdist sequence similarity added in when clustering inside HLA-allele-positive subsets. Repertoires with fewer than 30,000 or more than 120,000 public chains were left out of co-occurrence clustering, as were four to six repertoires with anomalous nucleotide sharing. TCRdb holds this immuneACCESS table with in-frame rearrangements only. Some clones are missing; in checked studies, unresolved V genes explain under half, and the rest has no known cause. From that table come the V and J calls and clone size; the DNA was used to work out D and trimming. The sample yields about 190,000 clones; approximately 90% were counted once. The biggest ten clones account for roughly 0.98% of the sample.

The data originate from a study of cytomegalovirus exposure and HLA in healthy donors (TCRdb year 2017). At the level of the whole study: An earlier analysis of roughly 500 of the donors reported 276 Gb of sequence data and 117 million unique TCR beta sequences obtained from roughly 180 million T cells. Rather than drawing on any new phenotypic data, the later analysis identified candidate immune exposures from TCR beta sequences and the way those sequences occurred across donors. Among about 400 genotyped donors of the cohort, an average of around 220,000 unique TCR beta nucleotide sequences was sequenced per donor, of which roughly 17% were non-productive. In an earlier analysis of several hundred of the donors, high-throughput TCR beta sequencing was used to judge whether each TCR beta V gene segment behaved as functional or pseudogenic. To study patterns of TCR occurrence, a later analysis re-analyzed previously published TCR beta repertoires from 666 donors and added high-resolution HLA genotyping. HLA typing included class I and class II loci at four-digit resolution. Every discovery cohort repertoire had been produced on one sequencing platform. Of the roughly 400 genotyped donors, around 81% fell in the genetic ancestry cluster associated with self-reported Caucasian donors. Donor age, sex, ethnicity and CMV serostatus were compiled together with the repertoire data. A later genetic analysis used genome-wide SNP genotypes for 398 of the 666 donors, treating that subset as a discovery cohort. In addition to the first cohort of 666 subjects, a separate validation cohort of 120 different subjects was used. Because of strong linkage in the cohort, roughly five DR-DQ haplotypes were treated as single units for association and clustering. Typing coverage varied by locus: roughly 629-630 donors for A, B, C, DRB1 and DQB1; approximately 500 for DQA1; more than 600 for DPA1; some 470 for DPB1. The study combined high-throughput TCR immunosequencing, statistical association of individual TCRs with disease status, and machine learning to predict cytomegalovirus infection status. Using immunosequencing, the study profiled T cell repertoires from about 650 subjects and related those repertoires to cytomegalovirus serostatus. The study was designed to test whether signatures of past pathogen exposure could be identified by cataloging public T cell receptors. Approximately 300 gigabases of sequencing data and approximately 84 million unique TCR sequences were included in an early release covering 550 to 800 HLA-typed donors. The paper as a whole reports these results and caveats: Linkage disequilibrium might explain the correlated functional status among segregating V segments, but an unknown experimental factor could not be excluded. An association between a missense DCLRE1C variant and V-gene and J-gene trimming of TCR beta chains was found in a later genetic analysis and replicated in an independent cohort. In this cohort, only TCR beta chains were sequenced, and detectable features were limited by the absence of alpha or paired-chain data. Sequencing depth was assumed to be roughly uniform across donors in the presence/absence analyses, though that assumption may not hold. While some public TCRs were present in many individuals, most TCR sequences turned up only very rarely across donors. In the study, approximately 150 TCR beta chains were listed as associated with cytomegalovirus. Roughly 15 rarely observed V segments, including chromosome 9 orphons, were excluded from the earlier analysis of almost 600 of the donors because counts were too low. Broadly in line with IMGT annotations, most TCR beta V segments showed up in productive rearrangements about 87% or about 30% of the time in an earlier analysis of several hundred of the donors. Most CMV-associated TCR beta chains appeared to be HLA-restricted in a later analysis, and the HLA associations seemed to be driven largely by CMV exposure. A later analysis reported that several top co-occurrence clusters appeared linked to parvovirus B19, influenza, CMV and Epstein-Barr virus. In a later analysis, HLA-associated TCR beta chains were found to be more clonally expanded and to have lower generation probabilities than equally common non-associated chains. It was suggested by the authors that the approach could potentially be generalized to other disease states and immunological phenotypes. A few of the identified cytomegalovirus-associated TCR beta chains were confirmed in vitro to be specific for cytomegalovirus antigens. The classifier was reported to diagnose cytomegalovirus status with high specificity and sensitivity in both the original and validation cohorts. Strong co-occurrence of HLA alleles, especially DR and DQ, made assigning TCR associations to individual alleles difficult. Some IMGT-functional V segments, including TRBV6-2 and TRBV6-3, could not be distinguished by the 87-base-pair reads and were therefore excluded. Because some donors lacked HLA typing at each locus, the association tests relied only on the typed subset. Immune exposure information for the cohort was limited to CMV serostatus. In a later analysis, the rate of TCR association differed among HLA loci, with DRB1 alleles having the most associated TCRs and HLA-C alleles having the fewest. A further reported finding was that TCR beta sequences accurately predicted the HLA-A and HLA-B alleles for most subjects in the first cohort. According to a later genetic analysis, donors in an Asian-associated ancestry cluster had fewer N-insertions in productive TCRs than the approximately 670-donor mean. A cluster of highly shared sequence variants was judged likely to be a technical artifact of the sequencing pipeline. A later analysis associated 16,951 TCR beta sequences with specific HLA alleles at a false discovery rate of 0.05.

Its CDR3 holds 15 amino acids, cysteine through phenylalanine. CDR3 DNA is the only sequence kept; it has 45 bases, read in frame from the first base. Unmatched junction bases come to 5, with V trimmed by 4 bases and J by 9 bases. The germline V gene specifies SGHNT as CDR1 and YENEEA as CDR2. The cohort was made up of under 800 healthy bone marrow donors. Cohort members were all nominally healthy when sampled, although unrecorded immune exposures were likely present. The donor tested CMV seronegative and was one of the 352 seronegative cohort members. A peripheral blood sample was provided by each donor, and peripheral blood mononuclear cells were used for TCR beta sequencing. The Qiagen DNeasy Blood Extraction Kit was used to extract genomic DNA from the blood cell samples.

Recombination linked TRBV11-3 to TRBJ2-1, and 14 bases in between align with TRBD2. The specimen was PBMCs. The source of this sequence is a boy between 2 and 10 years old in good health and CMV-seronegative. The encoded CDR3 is CASSSGLAGVSEQFF. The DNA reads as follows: TGTGCCAGCAGCTCGGGACTAGCGGGAGTTAGTGAGCAGTTCTTC. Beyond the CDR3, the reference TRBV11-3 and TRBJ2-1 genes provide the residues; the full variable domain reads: EAGVVQSPRYKIIEKKQPVAFWCNPISGHNTLYWYLQNLGQGPELLIRYENEEAVDDSQLPKDRFSAERLKGVDSTLKIQPAELGDSAVYLCASSSGLAGVSEQFFGPGTRLTVL.